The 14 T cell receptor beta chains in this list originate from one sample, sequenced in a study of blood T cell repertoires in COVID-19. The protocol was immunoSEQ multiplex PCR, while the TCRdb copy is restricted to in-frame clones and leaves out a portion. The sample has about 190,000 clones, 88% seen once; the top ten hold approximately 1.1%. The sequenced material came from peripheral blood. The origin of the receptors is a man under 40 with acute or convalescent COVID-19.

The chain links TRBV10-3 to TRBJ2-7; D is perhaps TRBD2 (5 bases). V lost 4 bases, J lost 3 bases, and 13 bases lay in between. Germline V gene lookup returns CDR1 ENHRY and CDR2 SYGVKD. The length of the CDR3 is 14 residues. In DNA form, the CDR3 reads TGTGCCATCAGTGGGACTCTGTATAGCTACGAGCAGTACTTC. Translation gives CAISGTLYSYEQYF.

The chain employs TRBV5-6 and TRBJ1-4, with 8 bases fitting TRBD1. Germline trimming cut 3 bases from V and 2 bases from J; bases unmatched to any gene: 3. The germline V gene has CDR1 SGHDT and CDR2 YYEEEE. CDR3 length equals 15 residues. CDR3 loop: CASSSRGRTNEKLFF. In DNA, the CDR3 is TGTGCCAGCAGCTCCAGGGGGCGGACTAATGAAAAACTGTTTTTT.

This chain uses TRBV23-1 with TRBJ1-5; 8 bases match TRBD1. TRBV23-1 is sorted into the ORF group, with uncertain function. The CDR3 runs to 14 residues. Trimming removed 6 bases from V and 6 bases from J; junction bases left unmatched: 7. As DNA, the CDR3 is TGCGCCAGCAGGACAGGGGAAGGAGGTCAGCCCCAGCATTTT. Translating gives CASRTGEGGQPQHF.

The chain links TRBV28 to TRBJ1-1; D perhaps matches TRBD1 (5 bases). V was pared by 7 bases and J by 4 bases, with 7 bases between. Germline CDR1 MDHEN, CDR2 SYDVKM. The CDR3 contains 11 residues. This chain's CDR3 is CASTGITEAFF. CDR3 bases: TGTGCCAGCACAGGGATCACTGAAGCTTTCTTT.

CDR3 bases: TGTGCCAGCAGCTTGGTTCTAGCGGTTTCGGATACGCAGTATTTT. Encoded protein: CASSLVLAVSDTQYF. This rearrangement joins TRBV5-6 to TRBJ2-3; the match to TRBD2 covers 7 bases. Germline V lookup: CDR1 SGHDT, CDR2 YYEEEE. The CDR3 extends over 15 amino acids. Trimming took 0 bases from V and 6 from J; bases not matched to a gene: 7. The whole variable domain, remainder taken from reference TRBV5-6 and TRBJ2-3, is DAGVTQSPTHLIKTRGQQVTLRCSPKSGHDTVSWYQQALGQGPQFIFQYYEEEERQRGNFPDRFSGHQFPNYSSELNVNALLLGDSALYLCASSLVLAVSDTQYFGPGTRLTVL.

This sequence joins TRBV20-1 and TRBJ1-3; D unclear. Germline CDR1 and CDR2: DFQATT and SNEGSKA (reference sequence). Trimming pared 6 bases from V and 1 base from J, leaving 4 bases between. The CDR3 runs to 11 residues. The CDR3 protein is CSATSGNTIYF. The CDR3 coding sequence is TGCAGTGCCACATCTGGAAACACCATATATTTT.

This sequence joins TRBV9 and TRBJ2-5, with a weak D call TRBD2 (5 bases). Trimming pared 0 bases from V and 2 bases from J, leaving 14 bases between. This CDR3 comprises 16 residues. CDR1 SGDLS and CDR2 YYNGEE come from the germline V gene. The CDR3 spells CASSVGSQRRQETQYF. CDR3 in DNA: TGTGCCAGCAGCGTAGGGTCGCAGAGGAGGCAAGAGACCCAGTACTTC.

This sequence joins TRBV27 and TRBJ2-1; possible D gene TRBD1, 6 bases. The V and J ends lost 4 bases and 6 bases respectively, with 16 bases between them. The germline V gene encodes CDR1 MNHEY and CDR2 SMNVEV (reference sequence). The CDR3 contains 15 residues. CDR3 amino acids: CASSSTGWVGNEQFF. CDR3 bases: TGTGCCAGCAGTTCCACAGGGTGGGTAGGCAATGAGCAGTTCTTC.

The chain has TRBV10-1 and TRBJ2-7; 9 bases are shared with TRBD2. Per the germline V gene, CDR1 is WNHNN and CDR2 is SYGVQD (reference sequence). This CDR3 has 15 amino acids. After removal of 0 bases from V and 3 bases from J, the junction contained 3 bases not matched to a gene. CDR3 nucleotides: TGCGCCAGCAGTGAGTCGGCTAGCGGGAACTACGAGCAGTACTTC. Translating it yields CASSESASGNYEQYF.

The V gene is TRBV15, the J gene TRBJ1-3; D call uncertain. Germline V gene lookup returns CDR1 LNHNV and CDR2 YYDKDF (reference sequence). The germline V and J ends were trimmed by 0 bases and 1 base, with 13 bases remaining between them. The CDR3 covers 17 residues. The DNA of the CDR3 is TGTGCCACCAGCAGAGATCTACGTCGCTCGTCTGGAAACACCATATATTTT. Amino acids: CATSRDLRRSSGNTIYF.

CDR3 sequence: CASSATGTSYEQYF. As DNA, the CDR3 is TGTGCCAGCAGCGCGACAGGGACCTCCTACGAGCAGTACTTC. This chain connects TRBV5-5 to TRBJ2-7; 7 bases line up with TRBD1. After removal of 4 bases from V and 0 bases from J, the junction contained 4 bases not matched to a gene. Germline loops: CDR1 SGHKS, CDR2 YYEKEE (reference sequence). There are 14 residues in the CDR3.

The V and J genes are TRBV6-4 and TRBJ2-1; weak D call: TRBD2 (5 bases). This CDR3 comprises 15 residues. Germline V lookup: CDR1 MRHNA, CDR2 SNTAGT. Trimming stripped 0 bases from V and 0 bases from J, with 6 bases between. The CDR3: CASSDSAGSYNEQFF. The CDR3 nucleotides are TGTGCCAGCAGTGACTCTGCGGGCTCCTACAATGAGCAGTTCTTC.

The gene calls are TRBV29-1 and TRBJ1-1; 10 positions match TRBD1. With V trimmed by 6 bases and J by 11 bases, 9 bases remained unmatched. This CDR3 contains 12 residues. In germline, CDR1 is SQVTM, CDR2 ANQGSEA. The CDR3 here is CSVQGQGTRAFF. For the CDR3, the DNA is TGCAGCGTCCAGGGACAGGGGACTAGGGCTTTCTTT.

The CDR3 here is CASSLKRGRGTDTQYF. CDR3 DNA: TGTGCCAGCAGCTTGAAAAGGGGGCGGGGCACAGATACGCAGTATTTT. This rearrangement joins TRBV5-4 to TRBJ2-3, with 7 nucleotides matching TRBD1. The V segment lost 1 base and the J segment 1 base; nucleotides outside the gene matches: 6. There are 16 residues in the CDR3. Looked up from germline, CDR1 is SGHNT and CDR2 is YYREEE (reference sequence).